This T cell receptor (beta chain) is from a study of shared clonotypes between healthy human individuals. Whole-study findings and limits: When naive CD4 clonotypes were compared across four donors, around 5% were shared.

Germline values: CDR1 SEHNR, CDR2 FQNEAQ (reference sequence). This CDR3 spans 16 amino acids. V dropped 10 bases and J dropped 0 bases, with 21 bases sitting between them. It was CD45RO-negative cells, positively selected for CCR7, that made up naive CD8 cells, with terminally differentiated effector memory CD45RA+ cells excluded. Genomic DNA of every subset was divided equally among multiple immunoSEQ plates. Sequencing was performed with immunoSEQ multiplex PCR; in TCRdb, only in-frame clones are kept and a portion is missing. The repertoire holds about 2 million clones, 85% to 95% seen once, with about 1.1% in the top ten. On this clone: No antigen is known for it.

The chain employs TRBV7-9 and TRBJ1-1, with a tentative D call TRBD1 (6 bases). This receptor was identified in a man younger than 35 in good health. Sequenced: naive CD8+ T cells sorted from blood. CDR3 in amino acids: CATSGKGETMNTEAFF. The CDR3 DNA follows: TGTGCCACCTCCGGGAAGGGGGAGACGATGAACACTGAAGCTTTCTTT.